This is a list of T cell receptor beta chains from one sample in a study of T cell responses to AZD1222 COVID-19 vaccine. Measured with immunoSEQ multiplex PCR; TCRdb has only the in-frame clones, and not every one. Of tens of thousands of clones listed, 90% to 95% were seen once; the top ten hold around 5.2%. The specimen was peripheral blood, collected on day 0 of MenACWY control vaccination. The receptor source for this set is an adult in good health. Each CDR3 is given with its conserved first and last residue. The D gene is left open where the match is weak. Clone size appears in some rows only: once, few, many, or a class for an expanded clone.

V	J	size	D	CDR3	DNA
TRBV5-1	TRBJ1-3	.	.	CASHPGPPDGNTIYF	TGCGCCAGCCACCCGGGACCGCCAGACGGAAACACCATATATTTT
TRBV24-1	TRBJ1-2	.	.	CAPPGYGYTF	TGTGCCCCGCCGGGGTATGGCTACACCTTC
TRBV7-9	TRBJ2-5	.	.	CASSLLLARQETQYF	TGTGCCAGCAGCTTACTCCTAGCGCGGCAAGAGACCCAGTACTTC
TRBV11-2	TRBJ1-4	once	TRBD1	CASSLGVRGPGEKLFF	TGTGCCAGCAGCTTAGGCGTCAGGGGGCCAGGAGAAAAACTGTTTTTT
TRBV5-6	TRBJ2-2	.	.	CASSPDPLNTGELFF	TGTGCCAGCAGCCCCGACCCCCTGAACACCGGGGAGCTGTTTTTT
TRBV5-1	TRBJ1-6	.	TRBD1	CASSLAGGSGNSPLHF	TGCGCCAGCAGCTTGGCAGGGGGATCGGGTAATTCACCCCTCCACTTT
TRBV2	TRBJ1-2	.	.	CASSAPGPEGGYTF	TGTGCCAGCAGTGCGCCCGGGCCCGAGGGCGGCTACACCTTC
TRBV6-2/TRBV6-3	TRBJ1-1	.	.	CASSYDSGLGAEAFF	TGTGCCAGCAGTTACGACTCAGGGCTCGGCGCCGAAGCTTTCTTT
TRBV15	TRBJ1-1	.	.	CATSRDLNTEAFF	TGTGCCACCAGCAGAGACTTGAACACTGAAGCTTTCTTT
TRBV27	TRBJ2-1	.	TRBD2	CASSLTSGRVNEQFF	TGTGCCAGCAGTCTTACTAGCGGGAGAGTCAATGAGCAGTTCTTC
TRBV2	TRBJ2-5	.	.	CASSDPRGAYQETQYF	TGTGCCAGCAGTGACCCAAGGGGCGCGTACCAAGAGACCCAGTACTTC
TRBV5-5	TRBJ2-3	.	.	CASSYSDSYTDTQYF	TGTGCCAGCAGCTACTCAGACTCCTACACAGATACGCAGTATTTT
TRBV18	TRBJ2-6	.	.	CASSYETGANVLTF	TGTGCCAGCTCATACGAAACTGGGGCCAACGTCCTGACTTTC
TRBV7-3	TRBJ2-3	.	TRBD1	CASSQRPSSGQPFGTDTQYF	TGTGCCAGCAGCCAGCGCCCGTCCTCGGGACAGCCGTTCGGTACAGATACGCAGTATTTT
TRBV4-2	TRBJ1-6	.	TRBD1	CASSQEGGTVSSPLHF	TGTGCCAGCAGCCAAGAAGGGGGGACAGTCAGTTCACCCCTCCACTTT
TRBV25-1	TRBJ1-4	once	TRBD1	CASSDDRADEKLFF	TGTGCCAGCAGTGACGACAGGGCAGACGAAAAACTGTTTTTT
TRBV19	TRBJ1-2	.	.	CASSMRLSSYGYTF	TGTGCCAGTAGTATGAGGCTATCATCCTATGGCTACACCTTC